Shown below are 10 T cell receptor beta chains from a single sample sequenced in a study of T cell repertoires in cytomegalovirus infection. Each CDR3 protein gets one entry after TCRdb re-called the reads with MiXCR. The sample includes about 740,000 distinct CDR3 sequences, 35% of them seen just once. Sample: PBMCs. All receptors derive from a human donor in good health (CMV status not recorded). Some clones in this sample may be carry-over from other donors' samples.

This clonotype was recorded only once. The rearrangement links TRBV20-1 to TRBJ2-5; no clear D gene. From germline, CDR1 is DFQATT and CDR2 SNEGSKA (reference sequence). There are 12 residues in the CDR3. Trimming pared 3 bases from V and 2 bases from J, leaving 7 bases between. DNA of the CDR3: TGCAGTGCTAGGGTGGGACAAGAGACCCAGTACTTC. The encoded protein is CSARVGQETQYF.

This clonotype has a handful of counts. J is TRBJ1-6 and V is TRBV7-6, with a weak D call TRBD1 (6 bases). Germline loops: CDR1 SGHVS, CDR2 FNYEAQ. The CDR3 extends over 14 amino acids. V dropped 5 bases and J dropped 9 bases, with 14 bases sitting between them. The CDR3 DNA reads TGTGCCAGCAGCACTACAGGGCAGGGTTCACCCCTCCACTTT. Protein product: CASSTTGQGSPLHF.

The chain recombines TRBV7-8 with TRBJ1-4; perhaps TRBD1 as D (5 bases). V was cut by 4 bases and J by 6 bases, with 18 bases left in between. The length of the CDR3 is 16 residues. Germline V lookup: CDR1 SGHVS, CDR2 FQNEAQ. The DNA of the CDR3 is TGTGCCAGCAGCTCTCACCCTCGGGACTCCCATGAAAAACTGTTTTTT. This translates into CASSSHPRDSHEKLFF.

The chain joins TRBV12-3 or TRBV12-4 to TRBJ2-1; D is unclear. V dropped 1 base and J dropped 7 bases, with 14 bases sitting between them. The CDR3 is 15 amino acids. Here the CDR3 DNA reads TGTGCCAGCAGTTTAGGGCCCGGAAAACGTAATGAGCAGTTCTTC. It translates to CASSLGPGKRNEQFF.

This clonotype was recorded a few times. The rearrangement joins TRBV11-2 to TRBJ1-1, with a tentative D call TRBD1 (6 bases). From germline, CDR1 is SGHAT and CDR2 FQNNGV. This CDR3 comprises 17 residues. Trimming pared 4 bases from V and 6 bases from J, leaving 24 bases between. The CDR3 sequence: CASSSPRGGRGTAEAFF. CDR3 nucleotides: TGTGCCAGCAGCTCCCCCCGGGGGGGCCGTGGGACTGCTGAAGCTTTCTTT.

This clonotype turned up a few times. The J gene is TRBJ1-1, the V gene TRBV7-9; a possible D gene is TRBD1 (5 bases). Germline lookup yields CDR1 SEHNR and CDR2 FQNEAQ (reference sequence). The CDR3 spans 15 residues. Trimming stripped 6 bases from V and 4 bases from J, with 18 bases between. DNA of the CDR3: TGTGCCAGCAGGAGGGCAGGGCCGAGTGTCACTGAAGCTTTCTTT. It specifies CASRRAGPSVTEAFF.

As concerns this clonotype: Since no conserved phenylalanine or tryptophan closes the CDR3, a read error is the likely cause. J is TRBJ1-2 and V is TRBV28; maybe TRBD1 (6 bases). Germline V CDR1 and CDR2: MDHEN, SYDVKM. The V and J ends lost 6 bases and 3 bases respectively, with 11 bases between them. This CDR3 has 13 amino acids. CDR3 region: CASRGRTDYGYTL. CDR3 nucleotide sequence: TGTGCCAGCAGAGGCAGGACAGACTATGGCTACACCTTA.

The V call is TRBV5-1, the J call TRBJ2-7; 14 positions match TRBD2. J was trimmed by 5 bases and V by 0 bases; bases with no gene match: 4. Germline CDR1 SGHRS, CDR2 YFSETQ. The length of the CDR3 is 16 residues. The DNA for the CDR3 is TGCGCCAGCAGCTTGGAGGGACTAGCGGGGGAGAACGAGCAGTACTTC. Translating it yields CASSLEGLAGENEQYF.

CDR3 in amino acids: CASSSAGLGNQPQHF. The CDR3 DNA follows: TGTGCCAGCAGTTCGGCAGGGCTGGGCAATCAGCCCCAGCATTTT. This sequence joins TRBV28 and TRBJ1-5; maybe TRBD1 (5 bases). V was clipped by 4 bases and J by 2 bases, with 12 bases between them. CDR3 size: 15 residues. Germline-derived CDR1 and CDR2 are MDHEN and SYDVKM.

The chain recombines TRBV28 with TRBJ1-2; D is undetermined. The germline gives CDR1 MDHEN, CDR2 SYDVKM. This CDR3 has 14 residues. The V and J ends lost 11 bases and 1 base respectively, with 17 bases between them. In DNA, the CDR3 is TGTGCCGCCTGCCCCGGGGTAGATAACTATGGCTACACCTTC. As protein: CAACPGVDNYGYTF.